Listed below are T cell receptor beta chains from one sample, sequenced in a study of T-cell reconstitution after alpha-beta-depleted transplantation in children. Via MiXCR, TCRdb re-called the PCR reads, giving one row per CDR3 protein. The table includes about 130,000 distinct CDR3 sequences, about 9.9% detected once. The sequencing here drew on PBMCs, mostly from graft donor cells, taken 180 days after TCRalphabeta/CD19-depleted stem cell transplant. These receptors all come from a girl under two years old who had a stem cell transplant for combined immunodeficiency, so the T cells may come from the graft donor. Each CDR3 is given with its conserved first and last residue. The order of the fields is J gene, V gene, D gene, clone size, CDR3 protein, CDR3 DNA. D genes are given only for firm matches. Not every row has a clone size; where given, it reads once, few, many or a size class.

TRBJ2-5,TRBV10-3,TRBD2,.,CAISDGRASGETQYF,TGTGCCATCAGTGACGGCAGGGCTAGCGGAGAGACCCAGTACTTC
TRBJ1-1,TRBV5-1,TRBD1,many,CASSLVRDRGYTEAFF,TGCGCCAGCAGCTTGGTGCGCGACAGGGGATACACTGAAGCTTTCTTT
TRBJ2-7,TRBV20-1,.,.,CSSLNRDSYEQYF,TGCAGTTCTCTTAACAGGGATTCCTACGAGCAGTACTTC
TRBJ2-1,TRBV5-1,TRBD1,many,CASSWTGGAGNEQFF,TGCGCCAGCAGCTGGACAGGGGGCGCGGGGAATGAGCAGTTCTTC
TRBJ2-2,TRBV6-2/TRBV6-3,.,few,CASSSPRRGLGAGELFF,TGTGCCAGCAGTTCCCCCCGCCGGGGGTTGGGGGCCGGGGAGCTGTTTTTT
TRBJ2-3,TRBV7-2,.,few,CASSLLAASDTQYF,TGTGCCAGCAGCTTGCTTGCCGCGTCAGATACGCAGTATTTT
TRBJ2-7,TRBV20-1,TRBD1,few,CSADTGTAYEQYF,TGCAGTGCTGATACCGGGACAGCCTACGAGCAGTACTTC
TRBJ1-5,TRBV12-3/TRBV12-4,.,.,CASTLTTNPFRNQPQHF,TGTGCCAGCACTTTAACTACAAATCCATTCCGGAATCAGCCCCAGCATTTT
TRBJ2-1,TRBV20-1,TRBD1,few,CSASPVQDRAPYNEQFF,TGCAGTGCTAGCCCCGTACAGGACAGGGCCCCCTACAATGAGCAGTTCTTC
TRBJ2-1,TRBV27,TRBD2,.,CASSQPGLAGSYNEQFF,TGTGCCAGCAGTCAGCCGGGACTAGCGGGGTCCTACAATGAGCAGTTCTTC
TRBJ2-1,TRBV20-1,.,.,CSAVRTVYNEQFF,TGCAGTGCTGTACGGACAGTATACAATGAGCAGTTCTTC
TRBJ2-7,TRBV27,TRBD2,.,CASRSELAGSYEQYF,TGTGCCAGCAGATCTGAACTAGCGGGTTCCTACGAGCAGTACTTC
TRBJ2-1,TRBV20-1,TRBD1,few,CSAPGQGVNEQFF,TGCAGTGCTCCGGGACAGGGGGTCAATGAGCAGTTCTTC
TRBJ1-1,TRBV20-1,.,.,CSARIHPNTEAFF,TGCAGTGCTAGAATACACCCGAACACTGAAGCTTTCTTT
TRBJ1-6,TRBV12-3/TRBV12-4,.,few,CASSSIGSPLHF,TGTGCCAGCAGTTCAATAGGTTCACCCCTCCACTTT
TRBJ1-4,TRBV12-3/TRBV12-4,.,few,CASSPKAMREKLFF,TGTGCCAGCAGTCCCAAGGCGATGCGAGAAAAACTGTTTTTT
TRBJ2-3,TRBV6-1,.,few,CASSSRVPGHTDTQYF,TGTGCCAGCAGCTCCCGGGTCCCAGGGCACACAGATACGCAGTATTTT
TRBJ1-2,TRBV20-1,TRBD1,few,CSARIQDRADGYTF,TGCAGTGCTAGGATCCAGGACAGGGCCGATGGCTACACCTTC
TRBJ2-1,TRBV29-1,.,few,CSASAYPPYNEQFF,TGCAGTGCTAGCGCTTACCCCCCGTACAATGAGCAGTTCTTC
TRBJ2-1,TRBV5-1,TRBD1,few,CASSPGRGTGDWGEQFF,TGCGCCAGCAGCCCTGGGCGCGGGACAGGGGATTGGGGTGAGCAGTTCTTC
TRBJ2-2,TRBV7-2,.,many,CASSLRTNTGELFF,TGTGCCAGCAGCTTAAGGACGAACACCGGGGAGCTGTTTTTT
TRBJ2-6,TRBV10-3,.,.,CAISQQGPGANVLTF,TGTGCCATCAGTCAACAGGGCCCCGGGGCCAACGTCCTGACTTTC
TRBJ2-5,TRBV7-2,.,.,CASSLAQVGVETQYF,TGTGCCAGCAGCTTAGCACAGGTTGGGGTGGAGACCCAGTACTTC
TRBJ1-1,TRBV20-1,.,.,CSASAWGTEAFF,TGCAGTGCTAGTGCATGGGGCACTGAAGCTTTCTTT
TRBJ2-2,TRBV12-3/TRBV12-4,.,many,CASSPDRNTGELFF,TGTGCCAGCAGTCCGGACAGGAACACCGGGGAGCTGTTTTTT
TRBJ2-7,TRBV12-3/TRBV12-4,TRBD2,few,CASSLALRGLAGAREGEQYF,TGTGCCAGCAGTTTAGCGCTCCGGGGACTAGCGGGGGCCCGAGAGGGCGAGCAGTACTTC
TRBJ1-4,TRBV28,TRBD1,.,CASSFVGQGATNEKLFF,TGTGCCAGCAGTTTCGTGGGACAGGGTGCAACTAATGAAAAACTGTTTTTT
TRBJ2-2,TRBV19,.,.,CASQILSGFVTGELFF,TGTGCCAGTCAGATTTTATCGGGGTTCGTCACCGGGGAGCTGTTTTTT
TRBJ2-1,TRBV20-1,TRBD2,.,CSATHPTSVYNEQFF,TGCAGTGCTACTCACCCGACTAGCGTCTACAATGAGCAGTTCTTC